This note documents a single TCR beta chain sequence. This sample stems from a study of PD-1 blockade in classical Hodgkin lymphoma. Generated by immunoSEQ multiplex PCR, the TCRdb table keeps only in-frame clones and is missing some. Of tens of thousands of clones listed, nearly 90% are singletons. V shed 3 bases and J 2 bases; nucleotides not matched to a gene: 7. Germline V lookup: CDR1 SGHAT, CDR2 FQNNGV. The CDR3 loop spans 15 amino acids. All patients relapsed after autologous stem cell transplantation, and brentuximab vedotin exposure varied. This chain joins TRBV11-2 and TRBJ2-7; TRBD1 matches at 7 bases. Specimen: peripheral blood mononuclear cells (PBMCs), collected before the second cycle of nivolumab. The clonotype was recovered from a human donor with classical Hodgkin lymphoma. Written as DNA, the CDR3 is TGTGCCAGCAGCTTGGAAGGGGGCATTCCCTACGAGCAGTACTTC. Translated, it gives CASSLEGGIPYEQYF.